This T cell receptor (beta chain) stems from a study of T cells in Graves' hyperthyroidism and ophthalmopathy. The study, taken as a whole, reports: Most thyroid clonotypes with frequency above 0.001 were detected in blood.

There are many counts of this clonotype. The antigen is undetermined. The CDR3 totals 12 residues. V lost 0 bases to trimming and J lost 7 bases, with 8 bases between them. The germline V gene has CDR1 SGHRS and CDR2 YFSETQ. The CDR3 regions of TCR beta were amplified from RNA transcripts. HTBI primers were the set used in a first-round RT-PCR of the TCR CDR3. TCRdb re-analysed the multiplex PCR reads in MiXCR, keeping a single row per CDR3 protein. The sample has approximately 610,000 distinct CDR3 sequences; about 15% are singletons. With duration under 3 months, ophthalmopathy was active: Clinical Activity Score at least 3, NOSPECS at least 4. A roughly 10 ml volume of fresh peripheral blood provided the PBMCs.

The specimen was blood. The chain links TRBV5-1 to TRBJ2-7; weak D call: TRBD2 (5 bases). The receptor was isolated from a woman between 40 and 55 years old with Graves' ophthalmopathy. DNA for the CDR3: TGCGCCAGCAGCTTGGAGGGAGAGGAGCAGTACTTC. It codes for CASSLEGEEQYF. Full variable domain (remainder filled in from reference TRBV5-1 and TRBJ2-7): KAGVTQTPRYLIKTRGQQVTLSCSPISGHRSVSWYQQTPGQGLQFLFEYFSETQRNKGNFPGRFSGRQFSNSRSEMNVSTLELGDSALYLCASSLEGEEQYFGPGTRLTVT.